These 30 T cell receptor beta chains were sequenced from one sample in a study of radiotherapy plus CTLA-4 blockade in lung cancer. Method: immunoSEQ multiplex PCR; TCRdb's copy keeps in-frame clones and lacks some. The sample consists of 60,000 to 75,000 clones, 65% to 85% of them appearing once. This specimen consisted of peripheral blood, obtained from a patient treated with radiotherapy plus ipilimumab. These receptor sequences come from a human donor with non-small cell lung cancer whose response to radiotherapy plus ipilimumab could not be evaluated. Some clones in this sample may be carry-over from other donors' samples.

The chain couples TRBV5-1 to TRBJ1-1, with D possibly being TRBD1 (5 bases). Germline lookup yields CDR1 SGHRS and CDR2 YFSETQ. This CDR3 region has 14 residues. V gave up 4 bases and J gave up 2 bases, with 12 bases separating them. Written as DNA, the CDR3 is TGCGCCAGCAGCCTCGGGGGGGAAAACACTGAAGCTTTCTTT. Protein product: CASSLGGENTEAFF.

This clone has only one observation. The chain employs TRBV5-1 and TRBJ2-5; D not certain. V gave up 0 bases and J gave up 4 bases, with 7 bases separating them. This CDR3 region has 13 residues. In germline, CDR1 is SGHRS, CDR2 YFSETQ. CDR3 nucleotides: TGCGCCAGCAGCTTGGGTGCGCGAGAGACCCAGTACTTC. Amino acids: CASSLGARETQYF.

The chain links TRBV6-6 to TRBJ1-1, with D possibly being TRBD1 (6 bases). Trimming removed 5 bases at V and 1 base at J, with 17 bases between. Germline CDR1 reads MNHNY; CDR2 reads SVGAGI (reference sequence). The CDR3 runs 16 residues. The CDR3 protein is CASSPPRKGGNTEAFF. The CDR3 DNA reads as TGTGCCAGCAGTCCCCCACGAAAAGGGGGGAACACTGAAGCTTTCTTT.

This clone was recorded a few times. The J gene is TRBJ1-3, the V gene TRBV7-9; D unresolved. The V and J ends lost 4 bases and 3 bases respectively, with 16 bases between them. Germline CDR1 is SEHNR and CDR2 is FQNEAQ (reference sequence). CDR3 length equals 16 residues. CDR3 bases: TGTGCCAGCAGCTCTACCCCTATACTCATTGGAAACACCATATATTTT. Encoded protein: CASSSTPILIGNTIYF. Using reference TRBV7-9 and TRBJ1-3 for the parts outside the CDR3, the full variable domain is DTGVSQNPRHKITKRGQNVTFRCDPISEHNRLYWYRQTLGQGPEFLTYFQNEAQLEKSRLLSDRFSAERPKGSFSTLEIQRTEQGDSAMYLCASSSTPILIGNTIYFGEGSWLTVV.

The gene calls are TRBV5-1 and TRBJ2-2; possible D gene TRBD1, 6 bases. Trimming pared 1 base from V and 1 base from J, leaving 8 bases between. Per germline, CDR1 SGHRS and CDR2 YFSETQ. The CDR3 loop spans 15 amino acids. The CDR3 protein is CASSLMTGNTGELFF. In nucleotides, the CDR3 is TGCGCCAGCAGCTTGATGACAGGGAACACCGGGGAGCTGTTTTTT.

The CDR3 region is CASSLTGQDTGELFF. CDR3 in DNA: TGTGCCAGCAGCTTAACGGGACAGGACACCGGGGAGCTGTTTTTT. The genes are TRBV7-3 and TRBJ2-2; 8 nucleotides match TRBD1. This CDR3 comprises 15 residues. Trimming at V came to 0 bases and at J to 3 bases, leaving 0 bases not matched to a gene. Germline loops: CDR1 SGHTA, CDR2 FQGTGA.

The genes are TRBV5-6 and TRBJ2-5, with 7 bases aligning to TRBD1. J was trimmed by 4 bases and V by 2 bases; bases with no gene match: 5. The germline V gene encodes CDR1 SGHDT and CDR2 YYEEEE. CDR3 length: 14 amino acids. CDR3 sequence: CASSFRQGGETQYF. CDR3 nucleotides: TGTGCCAGCAGCTTCCGACAGGGCGGAGAGACCCAGTACTTC.

This chain links TRBV5-1 with TRBJ2-6; D is unclear. The CDR3 covers 19 residues. Germline V gene lookup returns CDR1 SGHRS and CDR2 YFSETQ. V was shortened by 0 bases and J by 2 bases, with 18 bases between the two germline ends. Written as DNA, the CDR3 is TGCGCCAGCAGCTTGGAGGAAGCGAGACTCCTCCCTGGGGCCAACGTCCTGACTTTC. The encoded protein is CASSLEEARLLPGANVLTF.

The rearrangement uses TRBV7-2 and TRBJ1-6; TRBD1 matches at 9 bases. The trim removed 3 bases at V and 7 bases at J, leaving 4 bases unmatched. This CDR3 region has 15 residues. From germline, CDR1 is SGHTA and CDR2 FQGNSA. CDR3 sequence: CASSFQTGGNSPLHF. In DNA form, the CDR3 reads TGTGCCAGCAGCTTTCAGACAGGGGGGAATTCACCCCTCCACTTT.

The chain recombines TRBV10-3 with TRBJ2-7, with 8 bases matching TRBD2. CDR1 and CDR2 from the germline V gene are ENHRY and SYGVKD. V was clipped by 6 bases and J by 4 bases; unmatched bases: 11. The CDR3 is 15 amino acids. The CDR3 region is CAISPAGGLRYEQYF. CDR3 DNA sequence: TGTGCCATCAGCCCTGCGGGGGGCCTCCGTTACGAGCAGTACTTC.

Only one count was recorded for this clone. The chain is built from TRBV5-1 and TRBJ2-7; D gene uncertain. Germline V gives CDR1 SGHRS, CDR2 YFSETQ. This CDR3 region has 12 residues. V lost 1 base and J lost 7, with 9 bases in between. The CDR3 sequence: CASSLTIREQYF. CDR3 coding DNA: TGCGCCAGCAGCTTGACTATTAGGGAGCAGTACTTC.

The V call is TRBV2, the J call TRBJ2-7, with 8 bases fitting TRBD2. V was pared by 5 bases and J by 2 bases, with 2 bases of the junction left unmatched. Germline-derived CDR1 and CDR2 are SNHLY and FYNNEI. The CDR3 is made up of 13 amino acids. The CDR3 region is CASSTSGPYEQYF. In DNA form, the CDR3 reads TGTGCCAGCAGTACTAGCGGTCCCTACGAGCAGTACTTC.

The chain couples TRBV7-8 to TRBJ2-5, with D perhaps TRBD2 (6 bases). This CDR3 region has 16 residues. V gave up 0 bases and J gave up 5 bases, with 16 bases separating them. Germline CDR1 SGHVS, CDR2 FQNEAQ. In DNA, the CDR3 is TGTGCCAGCAGCTTAGCGAGGGTAGCGGCTGAGGAGACCCAGTACTTC. This translates into CASSLARVAAEETQYF.

This chain links TRBV7-3 with TRBJ1-1; no clear D gene. The germline CDR1 and CDR2 sequences are SGHTA and FQGTGA. The length of the CDR3 is 15 residues. V lost 1 base, J lost 5 bases, and 14 bases lay in between. The CDR3 nucleotides read TGTGCCAGCAGCTTAATCGGCGGCCCTCGGACTGAAGCTTTCTTT. This gives the protein CASSLIGGPRTEAFF.

This clone was counted a few times. The chain recombines TRBV21-1 with TRBJ1-1; the table calls TRBD1, which could not be checked here. TRBV21-1 counts as a pseudogene. The CDR3 length is 16 residues. The CDR3 spells CASSKGPGQGNTEAFF. The CDR3 DNA sequence: TGTGCCAGCAGCAAAGGCCCGGGACAGGGTAACACTGAAGCTTTCTTT.

This clone was seen only a few times. The chain recombines TRBV28 with TRBJ1-2; no reliable D call. This CDR3 is 11 amino acids long. V lost 5 bases and J 7 bases, leaving 8 bases between the germline ends. Germline CDR1 is MDHEN and CDR2 is SYDVKM. The CDR3 protein is CASSTGFGYTF. In DNA form, the CDR3 reads TGTGCCAGCAGTACGGGGTTTGGCTACACCTTC.

The V call is TRBV6-4, the J call TRBJ2-1; perhaps TRBD2 as D (6 bases). V was shortened by 1 base and J by 1 base, with 8 bases between the two germline ends. Germline values: CDR1 MRHNA, CDR2 SNTAGT. This CDR3 has 15 residues. CDR3 sequence: CASSDFAGSYNEQFF. For the CDR3, the DNA is TGTGCCAGCAGTGACTTCGCGGGATCCTACAATGAGCAGTTCTTC.

The gene calls are TRBV27 and TRBJ1-5; D possibly corresponds to TRBD1 (6 bases). Germline loops: CDR1 MNHEY, CDR2 SMNVEV (reference sequence). This CDR3 comprises 15 residues. Trimming pared 2 bases from V and 2 bases from J, leaving 10 bases between. The CDR3 DNA sequence: TGTGCCAGCAGTTTAGGACAGTACGGCAATCAGCCCCAGCATTTT. Protein sequence: CASSLGQYGNQPQHF.

The chain links TRBV1 to TRBJ2-7; TRBD2, the table's D call, lacks a check against the DNA. TRBV1 represents a pseudogene. This CDR3 has 16 residues. The CDR3 protein is CTSSQDLSVPTYEQYF. The CDR3 nucleotides are TGCACCAGCAGCCAAGATCTCAGCGTGCCGACCTACGAGCAGTACTTC.

This clone turned up a few times. The rearrangement links TRBV10-3 to TRBJ2-1; weak D call: TRBD2 (7 bases). CDR1 is ENHRY and CDR2 is SYGVKD in the germline V gene. The CDR3 length is 16 residues. V lost 0 bases and J 4 bases, leaving 13 bases between the germline ends. Here the CDR3 reads CAISESAGAVYNEQFF. The CDR3 nucleotides are TGTGCCATCAGTGAGTCGGCGGGGGCAGTATACAATGAGCAGTTCTTC.

V gene TRBV4-2 combines with J gene TRBJ2-3; D not resolved. The CDR3 is made up of 14 amino acids. Trimming pared 5 bases from V and 1 base from J, leaving 10 bases between. CDR1 is LGHNA and CDR2 is YNFKEQ in the germline V gene. The CDR3 is CASSVAQRTDTQYF. In DNA, the CDR3 is TGTGCCAGCAGCGTAGCCCAGCGCACAGATACGCAGTATTTT.

The CDR3 region has the DNA TGTGCCAGCAGTGAGGCTGTCCACGGCAGGGGCAAAACAGATACGCAGTATTTT. The encoded protein is CASSEAVHGRGKTDTQYF. This sequence joins TRBV6-1 and TRBJ2-3, with D tentatively TRBD1 (6 bases). Germline V gene sequence: CDR1 MNHNS, CDR2 SASEGT. The CDR3 consists of 18 residues. The germline V and J ends were trimmed by 3 bases and 3 bases, with 22 bases remaining between them.

In this sample, this clone turned up once. The J gene is TRBJ1-4, the V gene TRBV9; 8 bases line up with TRBD1. This CDR3 has 15 residues. Germline-derived CDR1 and CDR2 are SGDLS and YYNGEE. V shed 4 bases and J 8 bases; nucleotides not matched to a gene: 10. The CDR3: CASSKSGGSSEKLFF. As DNA, the CDR3 is TGTGCCAGCAGCAAATCAGGGGGCTCTTCCGAAAAACTGTTTTTT. Using reference TRBV9 and TRBJ1-4 for the parts outside the CDR3, the full variable domain is DSGVTQTPKHLITATGQRVTLRCSPRSGDLSVYWYQQSLDQGLQFLIQYYNGEERAKGNILERFSAQQFPDLHSELNLSSLELGDSALYFCASSKSGGSSEKLFFGSGTQLSVL.

The rearrangement uses TRBV11-2 and TRBJ1-2; D is uncertain. V gave up 4 bases and J gave up 0 bases, with 6 bases separating them. This CDR3 region has 13 residues. Germline CDR1 is SGHAT and CDR2 is FQNNGV. DNA of the CDR3: TGTGCCAGCAGCTCCGGGACTAACTATGGCTACACCTTC. Translating it yields CASSSGTNYGYTF.

The chain carries TRBV5-1 and TRBJ2-3, with a weak D call TRBD1 (5 bases). The CDR3 is 13 amino acids. V gave up 0 bases and J gave up 5 bases, with 7 bases separating them. Germline V gene data show CDR1 as SGHRS and CDR2 as YFSETQ. Written as DNA, the CDR3 is TGCGCCAGCAGCTTGGCCAGGGAAGATACGCAGTATTTT. This gives the protein CASSLAREDTQYF. The full variable domain, completed using reference TRBV5-1 and TRBJ2-3, is KAGVTQTPRYLIKTRGQQVTLSCSPISGHRSVSWYQQTPGQGLQFLFEYFSETQRNKGNFPGRFSGRQFSNSRSEMNVSTLELGDSALYLCASSLAREDTQYFGPGTRLTVL.

The rearrangement joins TRBV4-3 to TRBJ2-3, with 9 bases that match TRBD1. CDR1 and CDR2 from the germline V gene are LGHNA and YSLEER. The CDR3 length is 16 residues. The junction had 3 bases not matched to a gene; V was cut back by 2 bases and J by 0 bases. In DNA, the CDR3 is TGCGCCAGCAGCCAAAAGACAGGGGGAAGCACAGATACGCAGTATTTT. It translates to CASSQKTGGSTDTQYF.

DNA for the CDR3: TGTGCCAGCAGCCGGGGGGACCCTGGGACAGATACGCAGTATTTT. It yields the protein CASSRGDPGTDTQYF. The J gene is TRBJ2-3, the V gene TRBV5-7, with 7 bases lining up with TRBD2. TRBV5-7 is an ORF; its function is uncertain. The V segment lost 4 bases and the J segment 3 bases; nucleotides outside the gene matches: 8. The CDR3 contains 15 residues.

The chain recombines TRBV27 with TRBJ2-7; 7 bases fit TRBD1. V lost 4 bases to trimming and J lost 6 bases; unmatched junction nucleotides: 9. Germline CDR1 reads MNHEY; CDR2 reads SMNVEV (reference sequence). This CDR3 has 14 amino acids. The CDR3 DNA is TGTGCCAGCAGTTCGGGACAGTACAGATTCGAGCAGTACTTC. Residues: CASSSGQYRFEQYF.

The V call is TRBV5-6, the J call TRBJ2-5; D gene uncertain. The J call is in doubt because the DNA end fits TRBJ2-7 better. CDR3 length equals 12 residues. Germline CDR1 and CDR2: SGHDT and YYEEEE. The CDR3 sequence is CASSLGNYEQYF. Written as DNA, the CDR3 is TGTGCCAGCAGCTTGGGGAACTACGAGCAGTACTTC.

The genes are TRBV18 and TRBJ1-5; 11 nucleotides align to TRBD1. CDR1 KGHSH and CDR2 LQKENI come from the germline V gene. Unmatched junction bases numbered 6, after V lost 2 bases and J lost 6 bases. The CDR3 runs 16 residues. The CDR3 DNA reads as TGTGCCAGCTCACCATGGGGACAGGGGGTGGTTCAGCCCCAGCATTTT. Translating gives CASSPWGQGVVQPQHF.